Sequencing of this T cell receptor (beta chain) was carried out in a study of shared T cell receptors in the human thymus. Measured with immunoSEQ multiplex PCR; TCRdb has only the in-frame clones, and not every one. The sample lists roughly 550,000 clones; about 84% were seen once. V shed 5 bases and J 7 bases; nucleotides not matched to a gene: 9. Germline loops: CDR1 MNHEY, CDR2 SMNVEV (reference sequence). This CDR3 has 15 amino acids. These data also formed part of another study, on human thymus T cells. From that study: Repertoires sampled from thymus and blood appeared biased in V and J gene usage. Thymic repertoires from unrelated individuals overlapped highly, related research reported.

The sequenced sample consisted of thymocytes. The TCR originated in a boy in the first two years of life with a congenital heart defect. The chain joins TRBV27 to TRBJ2-7, with TRBD1 identical over 12 bases. The CDR3 region is CASSPRDRGRGEQYF. CDR3 coding DNA: TGTGCCAGCAGTCCACGGGACAGGGGGCGTGGGGAGCAGTACTTC.